The 21 T cell receptor beta chains below all came from one sample that was sequenced in a study of blood T cell repertoires in COVID-19. Sequencing used immunoSEQ multiplex PCR; TCRdb keeps in-frame clones, though not all of them. The data show about 160,000 clones, approximately 75% seen once. The sample taken for sequencing was peripheral blood. The source is a human donor in a cohort sampled during active COVID-19.

This chain uses TRBV25-1 with TRBJ2-7, with 13 bases that match TRBD2. The CDR3 length is 16 residues. The germline V gene has CDR1 MGHDK and CDR2 SYGVNS. The V segment lost 4 bases and the J segment 6 bases; nucleotides outside the gene matches: 9. In nucleotides, the CDR3 is TGTGCCAGCAGTGGTTCTCGGACTAGCGGGGGAGGCGAGCAGTACTTC. Protein sequence: CASSGSRTSGGGEQYF.

The V and J genes are TRBV6-5 and TRBJ1-5, with 9 positions matching TRBD1. V lost 4 bases, J lost 3 bases, and 4 bases stayed unmatched. Germline V CDR1 and CDR2: MNHEY, SVGAGI. The CDR3 has 15 amino acids. CDR3 DNA: TGTGCCAGCAGTTCTACAGGGGGCAACAATCAGCCCCAGCATTTT. Protein product: CASSSTGGNNQPQHF.

This chain links TRBV6-5 with TRBJ2-5; 8 nucleotides align to TRBD2. The germline CDR1 and CDR2 sequences are MNHEY and SVGAGI. V shed 1 base, J shed 2 bases, and the junction held 6 bases outside the gene matches. The CDR3 totals 16 residues. CDR3 in amino acids: CASSYLVAGSQETQYF. DNA for the CDR3: TGTGCCAGCAGTTACTTAGTAGCGGGAAGTCAAGAGACCCAGTACTTC.

V gene TRBV19 combines with J gene TRBJ2-5; 8 bases align to TRBD1. With 4 bases clipped from V and 4 bases from J, the junction kept 2 bases outside the gene matches. The CDR3 has 13 amino acids. Germline loops: CDR1 LNHDA, CDR2 SQIVND (reference sequence). CDR3 sequence reads: CASSTDRGETQYF. CDR3 coding DNA: TGTGCCAGTAGTACCGACAGGGGAGAGACCCAGTACTTC.

The chain has TRBV28 and TRBJ2-3; 7 bases agree with TRBD1. The germline CDR1 and CDR2 sequences are MDHEN and SYDVKM. V lost 5 bases to trimming and J lost 7 bases; unmatched junction nucleotides: 9. The CDR3 extends over 14 amino acids. The CDR3 loop reads CASSPWTGEYTQYF. The CDR3, as DNA: TGTGCCAGCAGTCCATGGACAGGTGAGTATACGCAGTATTTT.

The V gene is TRBV12-3 or TRBV12-4, the J gene TRBJ1-2; D not certain. The CDR3 runs 12 residues. Trimming left V 3 bases short and J 9 bases short, with 11 bases between. CDR3 in DNA: TGTGCCAGCAGTTTCGTTCAGACAAGCTACACCTTC. This sequence encodes CASSFVQTSYTF.

This chain joins TRBV7-8 and TRBJ1-5; the D is unclear. CDR1 and CDR2 from the germline V gene are SGHVS and FQNEAQ. V lost 2 bases, J lost 6 bases, and 11 bases lay in between. The CDR3 is made up of 14 amino acids. CDR3 nucleotides: TGTGCCAGCAGCTTATTCGGGGAGGCTCAGCCCCAGCATTTT. This codes for CASSLFGEAQPQHF.

J is TRBJ2-1 and V is TRBV28, with 7 nucleotides matching TRBD2. CDR1 and CDR2 (germline): MDHEN, SYDVKM. This CDR3 is 13 amino acids long. The junction had 7 bases not matched to a gene; V was cut back by 10 bases and J by 4 bases. CDR3 loop: CATRVGGYNEQFF. CDR3 nucleotides: TGTGCCACCAGGGTCGGGGGGTACAATGAGCAGTTCTTC. The full variable domain, its missing parts supplied by reference TRBV28 and TRBJ2-1, is DVKVTQSSRYLVKRTGEKVFLECVQDMDHENMFWYRQDPGLGLRLIYFSYDVKMKEKGDIPEGYSVSREKKERFSLILESASTNQTSMYLCATRVGGYNEQFFGPGTRLTVL.

The chain has TRBV6-5 and TRBJ2-1, with 8 bases matching TRBD2. Germline-derived CDR1 and CDR2 are MNHEY and SVGAGI. This CDR3 comprises 15 residues. The V and J ends lost 6 bases and 7 bases, in that order; junction bases with no gene match: 11. CDR3 protein: CASSRSGTGGNEQFF. The CDR3 nucleotides are TGTGCCAGCAGCCGAAGCGGGACGGGGGGGAATGAGCAGTTCTTC.

The rearrangement joins TRBV30 to TRBJ1-2; 9 nucleotides align to TRBD1. Germline V gene sequence: CDR1 GTSNPN, CDR2 SVGIG (reference sequence). The V segment lost 5 bases and the J segment 3 bases; nucleotides outside the gene matches: 1. The CDR3 is 12 amino acids. In DNA form, the CDR3 reads TGTGCCTGGGGGGACAGGGACTATGGCTACACCTTC. Protein sequence: CAWGDRDYGYTF.

CDR3 DNA: TGCGCCAGCAGCTTGACGGCTAGCTCCTACGAGCAGTACTTC. Its protein product is CASSLTASSYEQYF. The genes are TRBV5-1 and TRBJ2-7; unclear D gene. Germline V gene lookup returns CDR1 SGHRS and CDR2 YFSETQ. The CDR3 has 14 residues. With 1 base removed from V and 0 bases from J, the gap between germline ends came to 8 bases. Supplemented by reference TRBV5-1 and TRBJ2-7, the full variable domain reads KAGVTQTPRYLIKTRGQQVTLSCSPISGHRSVSWYQQTPGQGLQFLFEYFSETQRNKGNFPGRFSGRQFSNSRSEMNVSTLELGDSALYLCASSLTASSYEQYFGPGTRLTVT.

In regard to this clone: Distinct nucleotide sequences in the sample also encode this CDR3. The chain is built from TRBV10-2 and TRBJ2-5; a possible D gene is TRBD1 (6 bases). Looked up from germline, CDR1 is WSHSY and CDR2 is SAAADI. Trimming took off 4 bases at V and 7 bases at J, with 10 bases between the two ends. CDR3 size: 12 residues. CDR3 sequence: CASSGGGRTQYF. Written as DNA, the CDR3 is TGCGCCAGCAGTGGTGGGGGCCGGACCCAGTACTTC.

The J gene is TRBJ2-2, the V gene TRBV24-1; TRBD2 might be the D (6 bases). Trimming shortened V by 3 bases and J by 2 bases, and 9 bases separated the two germline ends. Germline CDR1 KGHDR, CDR2 SFDVKD. CDR3 size: 15 residues. DNA of the CDR3: TGTGCCACCAGTGATAGGAGGGGTAACACCGGGGAGCTGTTTTTT. Translation: CATSDRRGNTGELFF.

The chain has TRBV7-9 and TRBJ2-1, with TRBD2 identical over 7 bases. The CDR3 is made up of 15 amino acids. The ends lost 1 base at V and 2 bases at J; junction bases unmatched: 2. Germline lookup yields CDR1 SEHNR and CDR2 FQNEAQ (reference sequence). CDR3 DNA: TGTGCCAGCAGCTTAGGCGGGAGCGCCTACAATGAGCAGTTCTTC. It encodes CASSLGGSAYNEQFF.

The CDR3 loop is CASSDTGSTEAFF. DNA of the CDR3: TGTGCCAGCAGTGACACAGGGTCGACTGAAGCTTTCTTT. The rearrangement joins TRBV6-6 to TRBJ1-1, with D possibly matching TRBD1 (6 bases). CDR3 length equals 13 residues. CDR1 and CDR2 (germline): MNHNY, SVGAGI (reference sequence). Trimming shortened V by 5 bases and J by 5 bases, and 12 bases separated the two germline ends.

The rearrangement links TRBV5-6 to TRBJ2-3; TRBD1 might be the D (6 bases). The germline V gene encodes CDR1 SGHDT and CDR2 YYEEEE. V dropped 5 bases and J dropped 0 bases, with 13 bases sitting between them. The CDR3 runs to 15 residues. The chain's CDR3 is CASRWGRVSTDTQYF. CDR3 nucleotide sequence: TGTGCCAGCAGATGGGGGCGGGTTAGCACAGATACGCAGTATTTT.

CDR3 coding DNA: TGTGCCAGCAGCTTCCGGGGGACCCGAGGCGAGCAGTTCTTC. As protein: CASSFRGTRGEQFF. The chain joins TRBV11-3 to TRBJ2-1; the D gene is possibly TRBD2 (6 bases). Trimming stripped 3 bases from V and 10 bases from J, with 16 bases between. From germline, CDR1 is SGHNT and CDR2 YENEEA. This CDR3 has 14 residues.

V is TRBV7-9 and J is TRBJ2-7, with D perhaps TRBD1 (5 bases). The CDR3 loop spans 14 amino acids. Trimming cost V 5 bases and J 0 bases, with 11 bases left between them. Per the germline V gene, CDR1 is SEHNR and CDR2 is FQNEAQ (reference sequence). The DNA for the CDR3 is TGTGCCAGCAGCCTTGGACATAACTCCTACGAGCAGTACTTC. Its protein is CASSLGHNSYEQYF.

The chain uses TRBV25-1 and TRBJ1-3, with D possibly TRBD1 on 5 matching bases. The CDR3 runs to 15 residues. The V end lost 3 bases, the J end lost 4 bases, and 13 bases lay between the germline ends. Germline CDR1 reads MGHDK; CDR2 reads SYGVNS. CDR3 DNA: TGTGCCAGCAGTGACGCCGCAGGGCCGGGAAACACCATATATTTT. Protein sequence: CASSDAAGPGNTIYF.

This sequence joins TRBV28 and TRBJ2-7; D is perhaps TRBD2 (5 bases). The CDR3 contains 12 residues. Germline loops: CDR1 MDHEN, CDR2 SYDVKM. Trimming took off 5 bases at V and 6 bases at J, with 11 bases between the two ends. The CDR3 here is CASSRGWLEQYF. The CDR3 bases are TGTGCCAGCAGTAGAGGGTGGCTCGAGCAGTACTTC.

The chain is built from TRBV29-1 and TRBJ1-1, with TRBD1 as a possible D gene (5 bases). Trimming shortened V by 3 bases and J by 5 bases, and 16 bases separated the two germline ends. The CDR3 covers 14 residues. The V gene's germline CDR1 is SQVTM and CDR2 ANQGSEA. CDR3 loop: CSVDRVGKGTEAFF. For the CDR3, the DNA is TGCAGCGTTGATCGAGTCGGTAAGGGGACTGAAGCTTTCTTT.